This T cell receptor (beta chain) was profiled in a study of beta chain features in type 1 diabetes. About the research overall: Patients shared similar age, gender and cell yields with healthy donors. Study-wide findings and caveats: Fewer insertions but more deletions were seen at VDJ junctions in type 1 diabetes patients. Whether TCRB rearrangement is influenced by HLA type went unresolved here.

This clone has just a few counts. Its antigen is unknown. All of the isolated RNA was reverse transcribed, so expressed TCRB transcripts were sequenced. Generated by immunoSEQ multiplex PCR, the TCRdb table keeps only in-frame clones and is missing some. The sample includes about 930,000 clones, roughly 15% seen only once; the top ten take about 0.025%. Sorting that relied on CD45RO/CCR7/CD25/CD127/CD95/CD27 yielded CD4+ naive, central memory, regulatory and stem cell-like memory cells. CDR1 and CDR2 (germline): MNHNY, SVGAGI (reference sequence). The V gene lost 2 bases and the J gene lost 7 bases, with 5 bases spanning the gap. CDR3 length: 11 residues.

Sequencing was performed on naive CD4+ T cells from blood. The sequence was obtained from a woman younger than 35 in good health. The chain couples TRBV6-6 to TRBJ1-2; perhaps TRBD1 as D (5 bases). CDR3 region: CASSYGGGYTF. Here the CDR3 DNA reads TGTGCCAGCAGTTACGGGGGTGGCTACACCTTC.